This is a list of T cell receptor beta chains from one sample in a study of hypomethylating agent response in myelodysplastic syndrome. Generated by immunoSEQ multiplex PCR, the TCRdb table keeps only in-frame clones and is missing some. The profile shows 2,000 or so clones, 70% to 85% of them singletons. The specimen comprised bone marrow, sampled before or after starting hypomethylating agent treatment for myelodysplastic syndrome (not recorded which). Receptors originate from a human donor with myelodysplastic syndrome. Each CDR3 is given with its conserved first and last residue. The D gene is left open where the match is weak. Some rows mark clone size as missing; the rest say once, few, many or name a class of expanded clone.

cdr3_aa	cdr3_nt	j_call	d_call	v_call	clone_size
CASSSRTSGFLGTGELFF	TGTGCCAGCAGCTCCAGGACTAGCGGGTTTCTTGGCACCGGGGAGCTGTTTTTT	TRBJ2-2	TRBD2	TRBV7-6	-
CASSLDSHEQYF	TGTGCCAGCAGCTTAGATAGCCACGAGCAGTACTTC	TRBJ2-7	-	TRBV11-2	-
CASSDPTSDGGAATANEQFF	TGTGCCAGCAGCGACCCCACCTCTGACGGGGGGGCGGCCACGGCCAATGAGCAGTTCTTC	TRBJ2-1	TRBD2	TRBV9	-
CASSLGVGDTGELFF	TGTGCCAGCAGTCTAGGGGTCGGAGACACCGGGGAGCTGTTTTTT	TRBJ2-2	-	TRBV6-4	-
CASSRTSGGYNEQFF	TGCGCCAGCAGCCGGACTAGCGGGGGATACAATGAGCAGTTCTTC	TRBJ2-1	TRBD2	TRBV5-1	-
CASSLGGSASAQHF	TGTGCCAGCAGCTTGGGGGGCAGTGCATCAGCCCAGCATTTT	TRBJ1-5	-	TRBV5-6	-
CASSDRDRGRETQYF	TGTGCCAGCAGTGATAGGGACAGGGGGCGAGAGACCCAGTACTTC	TRBJ2-5	TRBD1	TRBV6-1	-
CASSPLGGENEKLFF	TGTGCCAGCAGCCCTCTGGGGGGCGAAAATGAAAAACTGTTTTTT	TRBJ1-4	-	TRBV5-6	-
CASNNGQGSEGYTF	TGCGCCAGCAACAACGGACAGGGAAGTGAAGGCTACACCTTC	TRBJ1-2	TRBD1	TRBV5-1	few
CASSEASGVGYQPQHF	TGTGCCAGCAGTGAAGCGTCCGGGGTGGGCTATCAGCCCCAGCATTTT	TRBJ1-5	-	TRBV6-1	-
CASSPRAGDQPQHF	TGTGCCAGCTCACCACGGGCAGGGGATCAGCCCCAGCATTTT	TRBJ1-5	-	TRBV18	-
CASSPGLGFGGYTF	TGTGCCAGCAGCCCTGGACTGGGGTTTGGGGGCTACACCTTC	TRBJ1-2	-	TRBV5-6	-
CAVSRDPSQETQYF	TGTGCCGTCAGCCGGGACCCTTCCCAAGAGACCCAGTACTTC	TRBJ2-5	-	TRBV10-3	-
CASSPKQPTNTEAFF	TGTGCCAGCTCACCAAAACAGCCCACAAACACTGAAGCTTTCTTT	TRBJ1-1	-	TRBV18	-
CASKTGGGNQPQHF	TGTGCCAGCAAAACAGGGGGAGGCAATCAGCCCCAGCATTTT	TRBJ1-5	TRBD1	TRBV27	-
CASSPRMGVAGTDTQYF	TGTGCCAGCAGCCCTCGAATGGGGGTGGCAGGCACAGATACGCAGTATTTT	TRBJ2-3	-	TRBV11-3	-
CASSYRLAGIETQYF	TGTGCCAGCAGTTACCGGCTAGCGGGGATAGAGACCCAGTACTTC	TRBJ2-5	TRBD2	TRBV6-5	-
CASSPGLVAGEQYF	TGTGCCAGCAGCCCGGGACTAGTCGCTGGCGAGCAGTACTTC	TRBJ2-7	TRBD2	TRBV6-5	-